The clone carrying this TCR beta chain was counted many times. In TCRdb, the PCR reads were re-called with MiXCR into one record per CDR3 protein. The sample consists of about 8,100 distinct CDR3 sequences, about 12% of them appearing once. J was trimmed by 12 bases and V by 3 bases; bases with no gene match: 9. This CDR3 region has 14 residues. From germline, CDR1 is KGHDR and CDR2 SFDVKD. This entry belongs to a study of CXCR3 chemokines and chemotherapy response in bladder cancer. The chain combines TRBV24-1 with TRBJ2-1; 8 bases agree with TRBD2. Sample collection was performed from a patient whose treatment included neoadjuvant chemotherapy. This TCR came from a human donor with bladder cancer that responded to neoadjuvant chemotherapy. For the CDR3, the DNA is TGTGCCACCAGTGATGCCCAGCGGGGGTTGGGGCAGTTCTTC. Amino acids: CATSDAQRGLGQFF.